This T cell receptor beta chain was sequenced in a study of Ad26.COV2.S vaccination and SARS-CoV-2 variants (dated by TCRdb to the early 2020s). At the level of the whole study: Vaccine-arm donors came from COV1001, a multicentre, randomized, double-blind, placebo-controlled phase I-IIa trial of Ad26.COV2.S in healthy adults. Ad26.COV2.S was administered intramuscularly at a dose of 5x10^10 or 1x10^11 viral particles, either as one shot or as two shots given 56 days apart. Sequencing of the TCRbeta repertoire served to evaluate the specificity and breadth of SARS-CoV-2-reactive T cell receptors following Ad26.COV2.S vaccination. The TCR-sequenced set comprised approximately 30 samples: some 20 Ad26.COV2.S vaccine recipients, 5 placebo recipients and 8 SARS-CoV-2 convalescent individuals. Participants in the trial were split at random into five groups of five each, receiving low-dose or high-dose Ad26.COV2.S once or twice, or else placebo on both occasions. Investigators remained blinded to trial group allocation during experiments and outcome assessment.

What the authors observed across the whole study: Spike-specific TCR breadth was higher in Ad26.COV2.S recipients than in placebo recipients (P = 0.0014). The study was not powered to compare responses between vaccine doses or regimens. Vaccine and placebo recipients had similar non-spike TCR breadth, a finding consistent with the vaccine containing only spike. The authors noted that total T cell responses may have been underestimated by the TCR breadth and depth analyses. After vaccination, substantial breadth of spike-specific CD8+ and CD4+ T cell responses was reported.

The treatment or condition tag for this specimen amounts to: 19 received Ad26.COV2.S at low or high dose, single or two shots; several received placebo; per-sample allocation not given. Repertoires of vaccine and placebo recipients were sequenced from samples collected on day 63 after the first injection. Cohort 1b enrolled 20 to 30 adults aged 18-55 years at a single site in Boston, USA, between 29 July and 7 August 2020. Ad26.COV2.S consisted of a replication-incompetent adenovirus type 26 vector by which a prefusion-stabilized SARS-CoV-2 spike protein from the original Wuhan strain was expressed. Points on this clone: Its antigen remains undetermined. Base qualities are not recorded, but no much larger clone differs from it by a single base.

The immunoSEQ Assay was used to sequence TCRbeta CDR3 regions. After extraction, genomic DNA underwent amplification by bias-controlled multiplex PCR, followed by high-throughput sequencing. The original methods were these. To quantify the absolute abundance of each unique TCRbeta CDR3 region, sequences were collapsed and filtered. T cell fraction was estimated by normalizing TCRbeta template counts to usable DNA, which was measured by amplifying reference genes present in all nucleated cells. Repertoire TCRs were annotated as SARS-CoV-2-specific by exact matching of V gene, CDR3 amino acid sequence and J gene to a known reactive TCR set. The reference SARS-CoV-2 TCR set was derived from MIRA and filtered for enrichment in COVID-19-positive ImmuneCODE repertoires, a step that removed public or cross-reactive TCRs. Drawing on the MIRA antigens, annotated TCRs were analysed further at the level of specific ORF or position within ORF. Breadth was defined as the number of annotated unique rearrangements divided by the total number of unique productive rearrangements, and depth was defined as the summed frequency of the annotated unique rearrangements. Two-sided Wilcoxon rank-sum tests were applied when comparing TCR breadth between groups. As stored in TCRdb, this immuneACCESS dataset retains in-frame rearrangements with V and J assigned. A fraction of the clones does not appear; measured against another copy, unresolved V genes explain less than half of the discrepancy, and the remainder lacks a known reason. V, J and clone size are taken as reported in that table, and D and trimming were inferred from the DNA itself. The sample table lists over 350,000 clones, around nine tenths of them with a count of one. Approximately 3.7% of the sample is held by the ten biggest clonotypes.

Sequences SGHTA (CDR1) and FQGNSA (CDR2) are obtained from the germline V gene. The CDR3 sequence holds 14 residues, the cysteine and phenylalanine included. Here the CDR3 DNA is all that survives: 42 bases in frame from base 1. Relative to germline, V is missing 1 base and J is missing 5 bases, with 4 bases of the junction outside any gene match. This receptor was identified in a person aged 18-65 years who received the Ad26.COV2.S COVID-19 vaccine or a placebo. The chain is assembled from TRBV7-2 and TRBJ1-2, and 7 junctional nucleotides match TRBD1. The source material was peripheral blood, sampled in a trial of Ad26.COV2.S vaccine versus placebo. DNA sequence: TGTGCCAGCAGCTTAGGGCAGGGGGAATATGGCTACACCTTC. Its protein product is CASSLGQGEYGYTF.